The rows below give T cell receptor beta chains drawn from one sample of a study of T cell responses to AZD1222 COVID-19 vaccine. Data came from immunoSEQ multiplex PCR; TCRdb stores just in-frame clones and leaves some out. The sample has roughly 97,000 clones, about 91% seen once; the top ten hold roughly a sixth. Source: peripheral blood, taken on day 0 of AZD1222 vaccination. The receptors here all came from an adult in good health. The CDR3 runs from the conserved cysteine through the conserved F or W. Each record gives: D gene, J gene, V gene, clone size, CDR3 DNA, CDR3 protein. D genes are given only for firm matches. Expanded clones are given a class, and other clones once, few, many or no size at all.

D gene: .
J gene: TRBJ2-5
V gene: TRBV6-5
clone size: .
CDR3 DNA: TGTGCCAGCAGCTCCGTGATCCTACAAGAGACCCAGTACTTC
CDR3 protein: CASSSVILQETQYF

D gene: .
J gene: TRBJ2-1
V gene: TRBV3-1/TRBV3-2
clone size: few
CDR3 DNA: TGTGCCAGCAGCCGAAATGCGGAGAATGAGCAGTTCTTC
CDR3 protein: CASSRNAENEQFF

D gene: .
J gene: TRBJ2-1
V gene: TRBV5-5
clone size: once
CDR3 DNA: TGTGCCAGCAGCTACCGGGACGAATTGTTCAATGAGCAGTTCTTC
CDR3 protein: CASSYRDELFNEQFF

D gene: .
J gene: TRBJ2-1
V gene: TRBV7-8
clone size: few
CDR3 DNA: TGTGCCAGCAGCTTAGCGAGGACAGTCTACAATGAGCAGTTCTTC
CDR3 protein: CASSLARTVYNEQFF

D gene: .
J gene: TRBJ1-2
V gene: TRBV18
clone size: .
CDR3 DNA: TGTGCCAGCTCATCCACAGGGTTACGTGGCTACACCTTC
CDR3 protein: CASSSTGLRGYTF

D gene: .
J gene: TRBJ2-7
V gene: TRBV11-2
clone size: .
CDR3 DNA: TGTGCCAGCGCTGCGGTCTACGAGCAGTACTTC
CDR3 protein: CASAAVYEQYF

D gene: .
J gene: TRBJ2-7
V gene: TRBV11-2
clone size: .
CDR3 DNA: TGTGCCAGCAGCTTCCGGGACGGAGGCACCTACGAGCAGTACTTC
CDR3 protein: CASSFRDGGTYEQYF

D gene: .
J gene: TRBJ1-2
V gene: TRBV19
clone size: .
CDR3 DNA: TGTGCCAGTAGCACAGGATTACGATCGGATGGCTACACCTTC
CDR3 protein: CASSTGLRSDGYTF

D gene: TRBD1
J gene: TRBJ2-1
V gene: TRBV6-1
clone size: .
CDR3 DNA: TGTGCCAGCAGTGAAGTAGTGGGACAGGGGGGTCGGCAGTTCTTC
CDR3 protein: CASSEVVGQGGRQFF

D gene: TRBD2
J gene: TRBJ2-1
V gene: TRBV19
clone size: few
CDR3 DNA: TGTGCCAGTAGTATAGATCTAGCGGGGACGCACAATGAGCAGTTCTTC
CDR3 protein: CASSIDLAGTHNEQFF

D gene: TRBD1
J gene: TRBJ2-1
V gene: TRBV11-3
clone size: .
CDR3 DNA: TGTGCCAGCAGCTGGGACAGCTCCTACAATGAGCAGTTCTTC
CDR3 protein: CASSWDSSYNEQFF

D gene: .
J gene: TRBJ2-1
V gene: TRBV7-9
clone size: .
CDR3 DNA: TGTGCCAGCAGCTTGAGTGGGGGATACAATGAGCAGTTCTTC
CDR3 protein: CASSLSGGYNEQFF

D gene: .
J gene: TRBJ1-2
V gene: TRBV6-5
clone size: .
CDR3 DNA: TGTGCCAGCAGTTACTCGGGTCGCTATGGCTACACCTTC
CDR3 protein: CASSYSGRYGYTF

D gene: .
J gene: TRBJ1-4
V gene: TRBV5-1
clone size: .
CDR3 DNA: TGCGCCAGCAGCTTGGGGGGCGGGCGCGAAAAACTGTTTTTT
CDR3 protein: CASSLGGGREKLFF

D gene: .
J gene: TRBJ1-4
V gene: TRBV15
clone size: .
CDR3 DNA: TGTGCCACCAGCAGAGATCGGGGAGTAGGTGAAAAACTGTCTTTT
CDR3 protein: CATSRDRGVGEKLSF

D gene: TRBD1
J gene: TRBJ1-2
V gene: TRBV7-2
clone size: .
CDR3 DNA: TGTGCCAGCAGCCCAGGGGGCCTGCGCTATGGCTACACCTTC
CDR3 protein: CASSPGGLRYGYTF

D gene: .
J gene: TRBJ1-3
V gene: TRBV5-1
clone size: .
CDR3 DNA: TGCGCCAGCCAGTACAACTCTGGAAACACCATATATTTT
CDR3 protein: CASQYNSGNTIYF

D gene: .
J gene: TRBJ1-1
V gene: TRBV5-1
clone size: .
CDR3 DNA: TGCGCCAGCAGCTTTTCGGTGAACACTGAAGCTTTCTTT
CDR3 protein: CASSFSVNTEAFF

D gene: TRBD1
J gene: TRBJ1-1
V gene: TRBV9
clone size: .
CDR3 DNA: TGTGCCAGCAGCGCAGGCACGCAGGGGGCAGTGAGGGCTTTCTTT
CDR3 protein: CASSAGTQGAVRAFF

D gene: TRBD1
J gene: TRBJ2-5
V gene: TRBV5-1
clone size: .
CDR3 DNA: TGCGCCAGCAGCCCCGGGACAGGAGAGACCCAGTACTTC
CDR3 protein: CASSPGTGETQYF

D gene: .
J gene: TRBJ1-2
V gene: TRBV4-1
clone size: .
CDR3 DNA: TGCGCCAGCAGCCAAGCCGGGACCTATCTCGGCTACACCTTC
CDR3 protein: CASSQAGTYLGYTF

D gene: .
J gene: TRBJ2-3
V gene: TRBV27
clone size: .
CDR3 DNA: TGTGCCAGCAGTTTATTCTCAAATGCAGCTAGCACAGATACGCAGTATTTT
CDR3 protein: CASSLFSNAASTDTQYF

D gene: .
J gene: TRBJ1-2
V gene: TRBV6-1
clone size: .
CDR3 DNA: TGTGCCAGCAGTGAAGCCCAGCGAGGTCCCCGCTACACCTTC
CDR3 protein: CASSEAQRGPRYTF

D gene: .
J gene: TRBJ2-7
V gene: TRBV5-1
clone size: .
CDR3 DNA: TGCGCCAGCAGCGAGCCAGGGGCCCACGAGCAGTACTTC
CDR3 protein: CASSEPGAHEQYF

D gene: .
J gene: TRBJ1-5
V gene: TRBV27
clone size: .
CDR3 DNA: TGTGCCAGCAGTTTCGAAGGGGCAGCCCAGCCCCAGCATTTT
CDR3 protein: CASSFEGAAQPQHF

D gene: .
J gene: TRBJ1-1
V gene: TRBV19
clone size: once
CDR3 DNA: TGTGCCAGTAGTCGGCCTCCTATATTTGAATTGAACACTGAAGCTTTCTTT
CDR3 protein: CASSRPPIFELNTEAFF

D gene: .
J gene: TRBJ2-4
V gene: TRBV4-1
clone size: .
CDR3 DNA: TGCGCCAGCAGCCACTCGGGACTAGCCAAAAACATTCAGTACTTC
CDR3 protein: CASSHSGLAKNIQYF

D gene: .
J gene: TRBJ2-2
V gene: TRBV7-2
clone size: .
CDR3 DNA: TGTGCCAGCAGCTTAAGGGGGTTTAACACCGGGGAGCTGTTTTTT
CDR3 protein: CASSLRGFNTGELFF

D gene: TRBD1
J gene: TRBJ1-3
V gene: TRBV12-5
clone size: .
CDR3 DNA: TGTGCTAGTGGTTTGGTACTGGGACAGGGGGCTGGAAACACCATATATTTT
CDR3 protein: CASGLVLGQGAGNTIYF

D gene: .
J gene: TRBJ1-6
V gene: TRBV30
clone size: .
CDR3 DNA: TGTGCCTGGCCAGGTGAATCACCCCTCCACTTT
CDR3 protein: CAWPGESPLHF

D gene: .
J gene: TRBJ1-2
V gene: TRBV12-3/TRBV12-4
clone size: .
CDR3 DNA: TGTGCCAGCAGTTTTGGAAGGGACTATGGCTACACCTTC
CDR3 protein: CASSFGRDYGYTF

D gene: .
J gene: TRBJ1-5
V gene: TRBV29-1
clone size: .
CDR3 DNA: TGCAGCGTTGTAGCGGGATCCAATCAGCCCCAGCATTTT
CDR3 protein: CSVVAGSNQPQHF

D gene: .
J gene: TRBJ1-2
V gene: TRBV6-5
clone size: .
CDR3 DNA: TGTGCCAGCACCCTGGGGGGGGGCTATGGCTACACCTTC
CDR3 protein: CASTLGGGYGYTF

D gene: TRBD1
J gene: TRBJ2-7
V gene: TRBV4-1
clone size: .
CDR3 DNA: TGCGCCAGCAGCCCTGACAGGGAATTCTACGAGCAGTACTTC
CDR3 protein: CASSPDREFYEQYF

D gene: TRBD1
J gene: TRBJ2-4
V gene: TRBV5-1
clone size: .
CDR3 DNA: TGCGCCAGCAGCTTGACCCAGGGGGCGCGAAACATTCAATACTTC
CDR3 protein: CASSLTQGARNIQYF

D gene: TRBD1
J gene: TRBJ2-6
V gene: TRBV9
clone size: .
CDR3 DNA: TGTGCCAGCAGCCCCTACGGGACAGGAGCTTCTGGGGCCAACGTCCTGACTTTC
CDR3 protein: CASSPYGTGASGANVLTF

D gene: TRBD1
J gene: TRBJ1-2
V gene: TRBV5-6
clone size: .
CDR3 DNA: TGTGCCAGCAGCTTTGACAGGGGTCTCTATGGCTACACCTTC
CDR3 protein: CASSFDRGLYGYTF

D gene: .
J gene: TRBJ1-5
V gene: TRBV19
clone size: .
CDR3 DNA: TGTGCCAGTAGCCCCGCAGGGAGTTCTGGCAATCAGCCCCAGCATTTT
CDR3 protein: CASSPAGSSGNQPQHF

D gene: TRBD1
J gene: TRBJ1-2
V gene: TRBV7-2
clone size: .
CDR3 DNA: TGTGCCAGCAGCCAGAGGGACTACAGGGGGCGCCGGGGCTACACCTTC
CDR3 protein: CASSQRDYRGRRGYTF

D gene: .
J gene: TRBJ2-1
V gene: TRBV5-1
clone size: .
CDR3 DNA: TGCGCCAGCAGCGTCTCCCACGGGGGCGTTTACAATGAGCAGTTCTTC
CDR3 protein: CASSVSHGGVYNEQFF